Reported below is one T cell receptor beta chain. What this receptor recognizes is not known. Base qualities were left out, and no much larger clone turns up one base away. This entry belongs to a study of cytotoxic CD8 clonotypes in ibrutinib-treated CLL (dated by TCRdb to the early 2020s). About the full investigation: The cohort was composed of about 10 relapsed/refractory and about 15 treatment-naive patients; IGHV unmutated status was identified in approximately 17 patients. Patients were still on ibrutinib when every remission and progressive disease sample was collected. Cryopreserved peripheral blood mononuclear cells were obtained prior to treatment, at the time of response, and at either disease progression or sustained remission. Longitudinal samples were obtainable from 26 of the 86 participants in the trial. Samples averaged roughly 260,000 productive templates and some 91,000 productive rearrangements. Partial responses were observed in roughly 25 patients and complete responses in 2; after a median follow-up of around 68 months, remission was maintained in 15 or so patients and progression was observed in around twelve. Samples at response were collected after a median of roughly twelve months of treatment, with a range of about 6 to 40 months. Study-wide conclusions, independent of this receptor: Baseline clonality exceeded that of age-matched healthy donors and correlated strongly with circulating CD8+ T-cell counts. Sampling times were not matched between patients in sustained remission and patients whose disease was progressing, and lymph node repertoires were not examined. Clonality rose at ibrutinib response, remained stable during sustained remission, and dropped back toward baseline at progression. Public clonotypes were rare and either shrank or stayed stable during treatment, and the rise in clonality at ibrutinib response reflected expansion of private clonotypes.

The goal of deep resolution MiSeq sequencing was a depth between 1 in 1 million and 1 in 200,000 T cells, and coverage averaged 10x per clonotype. TCR beta libraries were generated with the immunoSEQ hsTCRB Kit. Regarding the original processing steps: ImmunoSEQ Data Assistant and ImmunoSEQ Analyzer were used for data analysis, and V, D and J genes were assigned according to IMGT definitions. Clonality, which ranges from 0 to 1, was calculated by subtracting the normalized Shannon entropy of productive rearrangement frequencies from one. Only overrepresented clonotypes making up at least 0.05% of each patient's repertoire were included in the public clonotype analysis. Repertoires from about a dozen age-matched healthy donors in immuneACCESS were used as clonality controls. TCRdb took this table from immuneACCESS and kept in-frame rearrangements with V and J called. Such tables lack part of the clones; where checked against another copy, unresolved V genes explain under half of the gap, and the rest is unexplained. That table gives V, J and clone size, and the DNA gave D and trimming. The sample table shows approximately 100,000 clones, and 70% to 80% are seen once. The top ten constitute about 34% of the sample.

The label giving this sample's time point can be read as: about a year on ibrutinib. Approximately 2 micrograms of genomic DNA were extracted from cryopreserved PBMCs for TCR beta library preparation. High-throughput TCR beta sequencing was performed on longitudinal blood samples from CLL patients receiving ibrutinib monotherapy. The patients took part in an open-label, single-center phase 2 trial of ibrutinib monotherapy. V and J are trimmed by 4 bases and 3 bases, and the gene matches miss 9 bases of the junction. CDR1 and CDR2, per the germline V gene, are SGDLS and YYNGEE. From the cysteine through the phenylalanine, the CDR3 covers 15 amino acids. Of the read, only the CDR3 DNA is kept; its 45 bases are in frame from base 1.

The sequences come from PBMCs, collected after 12 months of ibrutinib treatment. This receptor was obtained from a human donor with chronic lymphocytic leukemia. The chain was built from TRBV9 and TRBJ2-5, with 7 central nucleotides matching TRBD1. The CDR3 corresponds to CASSRDPGQKETQYF. The nucleotide sequence reads TGTGCCAGCAGCCGAGACCCGGGACAGAAAGAGACCCAGTACTTC.